The entry below gives a single T cell receptor beta chain sequence along with its context. The data were taken from a study of cytomegalovirus exposure and HLA in healthy donors. It was with 60 Vbeta and 13 Jbeta primers that the PCR ran. Here immunoSEQ multiplex PCR was the method, and the copy in TCRdb shows in-frame clones only, minus some. The sample shows roughly 180,000 clones, around 80% of them seen only once. The germline V gene encodes CDR1 SNHLY and CDR2 FYNNEI. This CDR3 region has 15 residues. J was trimmed by 2 bases and V by 6 bases; bases with no gene match: 10. The sequencing input was PBMCs. The sequence was obtained from a woman in her fifties or sixties in good health and CMV-seropositive. The genes are TRBV2 and TRBJ2-7; 7 nucleotides align to TRBD2. The CDR3 region has the DNA TGTGCCAGCAGGGACCTGATCGGGACTACCTACGAGCAGTACTTC. Amino acids: CASRDLIGTTYEQYF.